What follows are 14 T cell receptor beta chains derived from one specimen sequenced in a study of blood T cells in healthy people across ages. It was with a sample-barcoded 5' primer and a J-beta primer mix that a second PCR of about 6 to 12 cycles was run. Each CDR3 protein is one row after TCRdb ran MiXCR on the 5' RACE reads. The data hold almost 300,000 distinct CDR3 sequences, with roughly 29% observed a single time. The sequencing input was blood. The receptors shown here come from a woman between 65 and 79 years old in good health.

This clonotype occurred many times. V is TRBV18 and J is TRBJ2-5; D tentatively reads TRBD1 or TRBD2 (5 bases each). Germline CDR1 KGHSH, CDR2 LQKENI. The CDR3 totals 13 residues. Trimming pared 4 bases from V and 4 bases from J, leaving 10 bases between. DNA for the CDR3: TGTGCCAGCTCACGGCCAGGGACAGAGACCCAGTACTTC. It codes for CASSRPGTETQYF.

V usage is TRBV7-6 and J usage is TRBJ2-5, with D hard to call. Germline loops: CDR1 SGHVS, CDR2 FNYEAQ. The V and J ends lost 4 bases and 5 bases respectively, with 11 bases between them. The CDR3 contains 13 residues. The CDR3 region is CASSSVGRETQYF. The DNA for the CDR3 is TGTGCCAGCAGCTCAGTTGGGCGGGAGACCCAGTACTTC.

This clonotype was detected ten times or more. This rearrangement joins TRBV10-2 to TRBJ2-5, with D tentatively TRBD2 (5 bases). V shed 4 bases and J shed 5 bases, with 11 bases lying between them. Germline CDR1 WSHSY, CDR2 SAAADI. This CDR3 is 13 amino acids long. CDR3 sequence reads: CASSGTRRETQYF. In nucleotides, the CDR3 is TGCGCCAGCAGTGGTACTAGAAGGGAGACCCAGTACTTC.

Worth noting for this clonotype: At one of its ends the junction is not consistent with the germline gene, which may arise from a read error. The chain recombines TRBV2 with TRBJ2-5; no clear D. CDR1 and CDR2 (germline): SNHLY, FYNNEI. CDR3 length: 11 amino acids. CDR3 region: CASTVGSEQYF. The DNA for the CDR3 is TGTGCCAGCACGGTGGGCTCCGAGCAGTATTTC.

The chain is built from TRBV28 and TRBJ1-5; 7 bases match TRBD1. Germline trimming cut 7 bases from V and 5 bases from J; bases unmatched to any gene: 17. Per the germline V gene, CDR1 is MDHEN and CDR2 is SYDVKM. The CDR3 spans 17 residues. CDR3 bases: TGTGCCAGCAATCTCGGAGAGACAGGGAGGGCCCATCAGCCCCAGCATTTT. It codes for CASNLGETGRAHQPQHF.

In this sample, this clonotype turned up many times. The chain joins TRBV4-1 to TRBJ1-2; no clear D gene. Germline V CDR1 and CDR2: MGHRA, YSYEKL. CDR3 length: 16 residues. V lost 3 bases and J lost 4, with 18 bases in between. The chain's CDR3 is CASSQLMNTPSYGYTF. CDR3 DNA sequence: TGCGCCAGCAGCCAGCTCATGAATACCCCATCCTATGGCTACACCTTC.

The V call is TRBV25-1, the J call TRBJ1-2; D uncertain. Trimming stripped 4 bases from V and 4 bases from J, with 19 bases between. CDR1 MGHDK and CDR2 SYGVNS come from the germline V gene. The CDR3 spans 16 residues. The chain's CDR3 is CASSGAGIGLSYGYTF. The CDR3 coding sequence is TGTGCCAGCAGTGGAGCCGGGATAGGCCTCTCCTATGGCTACACCTTC.

This clonotype has just a few counts. This rearrangement joins TRBV29-1 to TRBJ2-1; D gene uncertain. Germline-derived CDR1 and CDR2 are SQVTM and ANQGSEA. V was cut by 0 bases and J by 5 bases, with 14 bases left in between. The CDR3 is made up of 15 amino acids. CDR3 residues: CSVEDPKSTDNEQFF. In DNA form, the CDR3 reads TGCAGCGTTGAAGATCCTAAGAGTACGGACAATGAGCAGTTCTTC.

J is TRBJ2-1 and V is TRBV4-3, with 7 nucleotides matching TRBD2. Germline CDR1 LGHNA, CDR2 YSLEER. With 4 bases clipped from V and 5 bases from J, the junction kept 11 bases outside the gene matches. This CDR3 has 16 residues. The CDR3 DNA is TGCGCCAGCAGCCTCCTGGTAGCGGGCGCAGACAATGAGCAGTTCTTC. Translation: CASSLLVAGADNEQFF.

Of note for this clonotype: Compared with germline, one end of the junction differs, possibly owing to a read error. The chain carries TRBV18 and TRBJ1-1; no clear D. Germline-derived CDR1 and CDR2 are KGHSH and LQKENI. The CDR3 is 13 residues long. As DNA, the CDR3 is TGTGCCAACTCATTCGACCCGAACACTGAAGCTTTCTTT. Its protein is CANSFDPNTEAFF.

This rearrangement joins TRBV20-1 to TRBJ2-5; D tentatively reads TRBD1 or TRBD2 (5 bases each). The germline V gene encodes CDR1 DFQATT and CDR2 SNEGSKA (reference sequence). The V end was cut by 7 bases, the J end by 5 bases, with 11 bases between. The CDR3 extends over 11 amino acids. The DNA for the CDR3 is TGCAGTGTATACTGGGGGGAGACCCAGTACTTC. Its translation: CSVYWGETQYF.

V is TRBV4-3 and J is TRBJ1-4; D is unresolved. Germline V lookup: CDR1 LGHNA, CDR2 YSLEER. The CDR3 runs to 14 residues. The V gene lost 4 bases and the J gene lost 7 bases, with 13 bases spanning the gap. The CDR3 nucleotides read TGCGCCAGCAGCCCCCAGGCGGGAGGTGAAAAACTGTTTTTT. Amino acids: CASSPQAGGEKLFF.

In the case of this clonotype: This may arise from a read error, as a much more abundant clone is one base away. The chain uses TRBV25-1 and TRBJ2-7, with TRBD2 matching 8 bases. Trimming took 4 bases from V and 3 from J; bases not matched to a gene: 8. The CDR3 is 15 residues long. Germline CDR1 reads MGHDK; CDR2 reads SYGVNS. The CDR3 region is CASSADPGGDYEQYF. The CDR3 region has the DNA TGTGCCAGCAGTGCCGATCCGGGAGGGGACTACGAGCAGTACTTC.

The CDR3, as DNA: TGTGCCAGCAGCCAACGGGAGGGTGGCTACACCTTC. Protein sequence: CASSQREGGYTF. The rearrangement uses TRBV14 and TRBJ1-2; D gene ambiguous. The germline gives CDR1 SGHDN, CDR2 FVKESK. Deletions cut 2 bases from V and 7 bases from J, with 8 bases between. The CDR3 consists of 12 residues.